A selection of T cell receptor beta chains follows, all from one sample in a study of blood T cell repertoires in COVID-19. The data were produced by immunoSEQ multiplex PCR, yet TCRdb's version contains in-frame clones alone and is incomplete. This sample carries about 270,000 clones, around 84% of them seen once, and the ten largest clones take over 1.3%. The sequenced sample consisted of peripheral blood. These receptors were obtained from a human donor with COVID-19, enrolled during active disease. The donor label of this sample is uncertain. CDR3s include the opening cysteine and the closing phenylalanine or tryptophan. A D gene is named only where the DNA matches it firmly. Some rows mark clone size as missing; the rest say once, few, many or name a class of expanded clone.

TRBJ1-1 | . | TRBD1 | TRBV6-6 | CASSYPDRGGTEAFF | TGTGCCAGCAGTTACCCCGACAGGGGAGGCACTGAAGCTTTCTTT
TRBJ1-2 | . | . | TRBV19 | CASTGTGYGYTF | TGTGCCAGTACCGGGACTGGCTATGGCTACACCTTC
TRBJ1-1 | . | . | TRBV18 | CASSPITEFNTEAFF | TGTGCCAGCTCACCCATCACAGAATTCAACACTGAAGCTTTCTTT
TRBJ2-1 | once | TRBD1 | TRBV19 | CASSQGQGGGNEQFF | TGTGCCAGTAGTCAGGGACAGGGAGGGGGTAATGAGCAGTTCTTC
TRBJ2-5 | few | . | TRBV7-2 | CASSPRSVWQETQYF | TGTGCCAGCAGCCCCCGTTCGGTATGGCAAGAGACCCAGTACTTC
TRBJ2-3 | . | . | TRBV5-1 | CASTTDSPADTQYF | TGCGCCAGCACCACGGACTCCCCAGCAGATACGCAGTATTTT
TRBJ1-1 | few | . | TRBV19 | CASSIEALDTEAFF | TGTGCCAGTAGTATAGAAGCGTTGGACACTGAAGCTTTCTTT
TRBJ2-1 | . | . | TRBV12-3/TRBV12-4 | CASRVSTTGEQFF | TGTGCCAGCAGGGTTTCTACGACGGGTGAGCAGTTCTTC
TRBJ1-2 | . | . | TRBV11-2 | CASSPGQNYGYTF | TGTGCCAGCAGCCCAGGACAGAACTATGGCTACACCTTC
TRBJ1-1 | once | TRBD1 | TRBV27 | CASSRTVTGAVGTEAFF | TGTGCCAGCAGTCGGACGGTTACAGGGGCGGTGGGAACTGAAGCTTTCTTT
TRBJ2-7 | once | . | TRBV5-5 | CASSSDPRGAYEQYF | TGTGCCAGCAGCTCTGACCCCAGGGGGGCCTACGAGCAGTACTTC
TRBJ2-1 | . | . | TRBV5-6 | CASSLNSRSSYNEQFF | TGTGCCAGCAGCTTGAACTCGCGTAGCTCCTACAATGAGCAGTTCTTC
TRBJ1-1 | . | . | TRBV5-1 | CASSLGADYFAEAFF | TGCGCCAGCAGCTTGGGGGCTGACTACTTCGCTGAAGCTTTCTTT
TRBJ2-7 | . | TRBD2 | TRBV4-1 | CADTPGLAAKKDF | TGCGCCGACACCCCAGGACTAGCGGCCAAGAAGGACTTC
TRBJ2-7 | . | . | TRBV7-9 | CASSLDGYARLTYEQYF | TGTGCCAGCAGCTTAGACGGGTACGCCAGACTAACCTACGAGCAGTACTTC
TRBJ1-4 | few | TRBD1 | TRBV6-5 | CASSYSAPGGDEKLFF | TGTGCCAGCAGTTACTCGGCTCCAGGGGGCGACGAAAAACTGTTTTTT
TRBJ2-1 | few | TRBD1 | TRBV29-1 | CSVEHPGQGDYNEQFF | TGCAGCGTTGAACACCCGGGACAGGGAGATTACAATGAGCAGTTCTTC
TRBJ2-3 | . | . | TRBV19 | CASSEERTQYF | TGTGCCAGTAGTGAAGAGCGTACGCAGTATTTT
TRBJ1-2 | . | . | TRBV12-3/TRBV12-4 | CASSLGGPAGYTF | TGTGCCAGCAGTTTAGGGGGGCCCGCGGGCTACACCTTC
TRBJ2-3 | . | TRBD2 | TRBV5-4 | CASSSGLAGGAFGDTQYF | TGTGCCAGCAGCTCCGGACTAGCGGGAGGTGCCTTCGGAGATACGCAGTATTTT
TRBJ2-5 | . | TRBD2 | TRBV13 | CASRTSGRAETQYF | TGTGCCAGCCGGACCAGCGGGAGGGCCGAGACCCAGTACTTC
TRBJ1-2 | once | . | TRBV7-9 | CASVGVPTNYGYTF | TGTGCCAGCGTCGGAGTACCGACTAACTATGGCTACACCTTC
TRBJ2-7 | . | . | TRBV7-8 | CASSWDFDYEQYF | TGTGCCAGCAGCTGGGACTTCGACTACGAGCAGTACTTC
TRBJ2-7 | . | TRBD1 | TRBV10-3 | CAISPSPGQGGYEQYF | TGTGCCATCAGTCCAAGCCCGGGACAGGGGGGTTACGAGCAGTACTTC
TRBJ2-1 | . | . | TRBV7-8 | CASSLVRADRDEQFF | TGTGCCAGCAGCTTGGTGAGGGCGGATCGGGATGAGCAGTTCTTC
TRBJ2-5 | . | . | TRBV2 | CASSEMTRQTQYF | TGTGCCAGCAGTGAAATGACACGTCAGACCCAGTACTTC
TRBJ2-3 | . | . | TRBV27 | CASSPYSGSTQYF | TGTGCCAGCAGTCCATACAGTGGAAGTACGCAGTATTTT
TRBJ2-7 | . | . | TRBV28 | CASTAGNHEQYF | TGTGCCAGCACGGCAGGGAACCACGAGCAGTACTTC
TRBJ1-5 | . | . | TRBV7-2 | CASSLIGSTNQPQHF | TGTGCCAGCAGCTTAATCGGGTCAACTAATCAGCCCCAGCATTTT
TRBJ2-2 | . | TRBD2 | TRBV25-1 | CASSSLPGAGGNTGELFF | TGTGCCAGCAGTTCCCTCCCCGGGGCGGGAGGAAACACCGGGGAGCTGTTTTTT
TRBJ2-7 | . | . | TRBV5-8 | CASSFRGLTYEQYF | TGTGCCAGCAGCTTTAGGGGTCTTACGTACGAGCAGTACTTC
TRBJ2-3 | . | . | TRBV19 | CASLAQGSTDTQYF | TGTGCCAGTCTGGCCCAGGGCTCCACAGATACGCAGTATTTT
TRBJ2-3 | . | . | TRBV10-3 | CAITADSTDTQYF | TGTGCCATCACCGCGGACTCCACAGATACGCAGTATTTT
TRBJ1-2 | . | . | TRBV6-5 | CASTVGSAGYGYTF | TGTGCCAGCACAGTCGGTTCGGCGGGTTATGGCTACACCTTC
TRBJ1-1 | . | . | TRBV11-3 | CASSLVGDTEAFF | TGTGCCAGCAGCTTAGTAGGGGACACTGAAGCTTTCTTT
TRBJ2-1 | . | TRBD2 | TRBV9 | CASSPFSGRASGEQFF | TGTGCCAGCAGCCCATTCAGCGGGAGGGCCTCAGGTGAGCAGTTCTTC
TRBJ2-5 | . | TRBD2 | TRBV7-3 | CASSSTGLAGAGLETQYF | TGTGCCAGCAGCTCAACCGGACTAGCGGGAGCCGGTTTGGAGACCCAGTACTTC
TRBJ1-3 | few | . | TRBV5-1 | CASSQRGSGNTIYF | TGCGCCAGCAGCCAACGGGGCTCTGGAAACACCATATATTTT
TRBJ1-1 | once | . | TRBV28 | CASTSGDGGDEAFF | TGTGCCAGCACATCGGGCGACGGGGGTGACGAAGCTTTCTTT
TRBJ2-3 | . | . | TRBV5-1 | CASSLGILRTDTQYF | TGCGCCAGCAGCTTGGGCATCCTACGCACAGATACGCAGTATTTT